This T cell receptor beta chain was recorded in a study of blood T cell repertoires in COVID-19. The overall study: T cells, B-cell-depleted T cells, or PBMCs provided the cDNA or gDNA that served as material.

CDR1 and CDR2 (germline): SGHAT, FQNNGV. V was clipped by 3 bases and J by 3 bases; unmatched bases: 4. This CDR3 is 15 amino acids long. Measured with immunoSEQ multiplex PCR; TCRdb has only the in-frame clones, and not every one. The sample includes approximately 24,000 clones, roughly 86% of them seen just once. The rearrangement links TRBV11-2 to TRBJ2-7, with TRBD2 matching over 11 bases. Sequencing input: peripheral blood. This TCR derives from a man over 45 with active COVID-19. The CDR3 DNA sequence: TGTGCCAGCAGCTTCCCGACTAGCGGGGTCTACGAGCAGTACTTC. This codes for CASSFPTSGVYEQYF.